This entry concerns a single T cell receptor (beta chain). This table comes from immunoSEQ multiplex PCR, and its TCRdb copy is limited to in-frame clones, with some not included. The sample includes approximately 210,000 clones, 75% to 85% of them seen just once. CDR1 is DFQATT, CDR2 SNEGSKA, per germline (reference sequence). This CDR3 contains 11 residues. V gave up 3 bases and J gave up 8 bases, with 8 bases separating them. Symptom resolution, clearance, or two negative PCRs marked donors in Cohort 3 as recovered. This sample was taken from a study of blood T cell repertoires in COVID-19. This chain connects TRBV20-1 to TRBJ2-4; D gene uncertain. Sequences were obtained from PBMCs or T cells enriched from blood (not recorded which). The TCR was taken from a middle-aged man who had recovered from COVID-19. The CDR3 protein is CSASPRDIQYF. The CDR3, as DNA: TGCAGTGCTAGCCCTAGAGACATTCAGTACTTC.